This TCR beta chain was sequenced during a study of human T cells and chemical hapten exposure. In the study overall: TCR yields differed between samples (mainly from small differences in pooled library volume).

The study extracted total RNA from unfractionated whole blood. Germline values: CDR1 LNHNV, CDR2 YYDKDF (reference sequence). The V and J ends lost 1 base and 8 bases, in that order; junction bases with no gene match: 6. The CDR3 is made up of 15 amino acids. In the original workflow: Samples contained a median of about 96,000 TCRs, with a range of roughly 23,224 to 700,000. TCRdb fed the 5' RACE reads into MiXCR, producing one record per CDR3 protein. These V and J calls derive from TCRdb rather than the authors' analysis. The table lists about 81,000 distinct CDR3 sequences, 6% to 8.5% of them singletons. This clonotype was seen a few times.

The receptor was isolated from a male donor in good health. The V call is TRBV15, the J call TRBJ1-1; 11 bases fit TRBD1. DNA of the CDR3: TGTGCCACCAGCAGAGGAAGGACAGGGGGCAACGAAGCTTTCTTT. As protein: CATSRGRTGGNEAFF.